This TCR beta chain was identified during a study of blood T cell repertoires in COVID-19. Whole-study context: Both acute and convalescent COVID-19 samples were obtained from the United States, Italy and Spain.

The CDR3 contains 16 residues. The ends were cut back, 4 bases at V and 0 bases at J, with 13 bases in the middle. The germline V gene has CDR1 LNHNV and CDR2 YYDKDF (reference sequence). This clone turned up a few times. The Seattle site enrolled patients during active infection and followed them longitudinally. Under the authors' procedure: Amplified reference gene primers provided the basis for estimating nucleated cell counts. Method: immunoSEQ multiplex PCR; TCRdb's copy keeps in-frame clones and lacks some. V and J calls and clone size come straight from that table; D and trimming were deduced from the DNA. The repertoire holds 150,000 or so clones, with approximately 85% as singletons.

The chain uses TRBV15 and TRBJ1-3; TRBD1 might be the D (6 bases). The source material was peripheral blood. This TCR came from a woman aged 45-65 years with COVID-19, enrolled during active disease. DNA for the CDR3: TGTGCCACCAGCACAGGGGTGGGTAACTCTGGAAACACCATATATTTT. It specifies CATSTGVGNSGNTIYF.